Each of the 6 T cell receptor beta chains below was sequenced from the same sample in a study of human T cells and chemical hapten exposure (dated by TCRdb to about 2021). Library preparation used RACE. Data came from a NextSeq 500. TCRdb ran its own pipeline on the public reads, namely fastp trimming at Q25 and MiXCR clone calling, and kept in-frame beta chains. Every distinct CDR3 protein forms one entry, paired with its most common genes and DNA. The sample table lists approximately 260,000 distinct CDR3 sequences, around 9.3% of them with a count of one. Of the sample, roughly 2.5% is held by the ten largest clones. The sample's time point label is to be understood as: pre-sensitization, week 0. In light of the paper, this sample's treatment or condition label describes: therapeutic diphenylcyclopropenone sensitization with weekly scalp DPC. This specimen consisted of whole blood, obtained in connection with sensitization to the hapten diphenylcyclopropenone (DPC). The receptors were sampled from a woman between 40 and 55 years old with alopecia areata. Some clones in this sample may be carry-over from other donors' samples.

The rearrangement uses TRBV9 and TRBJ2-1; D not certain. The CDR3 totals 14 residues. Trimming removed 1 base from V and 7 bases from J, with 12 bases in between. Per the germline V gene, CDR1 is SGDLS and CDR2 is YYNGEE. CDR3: CASSVSSTENEQFF. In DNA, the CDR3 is TGTGCCAGCAGCGTATCCTCTACGGAAAATGAGCAGTTCTTC. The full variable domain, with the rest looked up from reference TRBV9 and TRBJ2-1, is DSGVTQTPKHLITATGQRVTLRCSPRSGDLSVYWYQQSLDQGLQFLIQYYNGEERAKGNILERFSAQQFPDLHSELNLSSLELGDSALYFCASSVSSTENEQFFGPGTRLTVL.

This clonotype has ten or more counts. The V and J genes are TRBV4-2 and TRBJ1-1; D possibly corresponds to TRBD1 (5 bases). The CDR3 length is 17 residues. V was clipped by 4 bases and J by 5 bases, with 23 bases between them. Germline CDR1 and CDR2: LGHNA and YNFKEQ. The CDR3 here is CASSPWLLGQGKTEAFF. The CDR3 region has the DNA TGTGCCAGCAGCCCCTGGCTACTAGGGCAGGGAAAAACTGAAGCTTTCTTT.

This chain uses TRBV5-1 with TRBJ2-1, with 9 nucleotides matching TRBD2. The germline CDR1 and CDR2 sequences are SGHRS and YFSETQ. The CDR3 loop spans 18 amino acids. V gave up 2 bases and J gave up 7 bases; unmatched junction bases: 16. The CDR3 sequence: CASSLFIAGVPLGNEQFF. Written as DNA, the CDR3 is TGCGCCAGCAGCTTATTCATAGCGGGAGTGCCGCTAGGGAATGAGCAGTTCTTC.

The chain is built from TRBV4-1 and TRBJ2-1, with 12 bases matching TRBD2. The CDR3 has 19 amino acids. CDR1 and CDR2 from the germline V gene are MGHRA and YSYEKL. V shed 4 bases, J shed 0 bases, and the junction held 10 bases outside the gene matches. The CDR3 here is CASSRHPETSGSSYNEQFF. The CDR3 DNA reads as TGCGCCAGCAGCCGTCACCCGGAGACTAGCGGGAGCTCCTACAATGAGCAGTTCTTC.

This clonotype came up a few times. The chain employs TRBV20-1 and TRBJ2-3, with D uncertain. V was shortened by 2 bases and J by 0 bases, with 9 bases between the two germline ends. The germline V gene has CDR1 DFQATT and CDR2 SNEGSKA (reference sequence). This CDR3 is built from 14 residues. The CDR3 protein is CSARLGASTDTQYF. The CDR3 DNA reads TGCAGTGCTAGACTCGGTGCTAGCACAGATACGCAGTATTTT.

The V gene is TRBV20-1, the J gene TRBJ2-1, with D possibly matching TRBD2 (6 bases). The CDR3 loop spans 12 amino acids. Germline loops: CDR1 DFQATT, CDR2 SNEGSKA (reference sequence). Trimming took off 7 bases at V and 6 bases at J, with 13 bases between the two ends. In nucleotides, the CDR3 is TGCAGTGGGGCGGGAAGTGGCAATGAGCAGTTCTTC. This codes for CSGAGSGNEQFF.